Listed below are T cell receptor beta chains from one sample, sequenced in a study of blood T cell repertoires in COVID-19. The data were produced by immunoSEQ multiplex PCR, yet TCRdb's version contains in-frame clones alone and is incomplete. The profile shows roughly 150,000 clones, around 82% of them singletons. Sequenced sample: peripheral blood. All receptors derive from a woman between 70 and 85 years old who had recovered from COVID-19. CDR3s include the opening cysteine and the closing phenylalanine or tryptophan.

V gene: TRBV10-2; CDR3 protein: CASSSVPMNTEAFF
V gene: TRBV2; CDR3 protein: CASRGPGTGESEKLFF
V gene: TRBV18; CDR3 protein: CASSPPRAGGPRTDTQYF
V gene: TRBV10-1; CDR3 protein: CASSVQPNTEAFF
V gene: TRBV6-5; CDR3 protein: CASSSDRHARGEQYF
V gene: TRBV2; CDR3 protein: CASTQGQGAYNEQFF
V gene: TRBV5-4; CDR3 protein: CASGSIGANYGYTF
V gene: TRBV19; CDR3 protein: CASSGRDRGSPYEQYF
V gene: TRBV28; CDR3 protein: CASSPPPGTGELFF
V gene: TRBV18; CDR3 protein: CASSRGSQETQYF
V gene: TRBV28; CDR3 protein: CATTTGGTVGANEKLFF
V gene: TRBV20-1; CDR3 protein: CSAREDLEQFF
V gene: TRBV2; CDR3 protein: CASSAGTGVSSGANVLTF
V gene: TRBV28; CDR3 protein: CASSFGGGQGARGTEAFF
V gene: TRBV29-1; CDR3 protein: CSVPPGQGAHGYTF
V gene: TRBV2; CDR3 protein: CASLPSRGRSYGYTF
V gene: TRBV2; CDR3 protein: CASSVVHEQFF